The 29 T cell receptor beta chains below come from one sample, sequenced in a study of control samples from healthy donors and cancer patients. The assay was immunoSEQ multiplex PCR, and TCRdb's table has in-frame clones only and misses some. The repertoire has about 39,000 clones, over 80% of them found once; the top ten carry roughly 44%. The specimen sequenced was blood. These receptor sequences come from a man in his sixties in good health.

This CDR3 is CASSPWTERGNTIYF. In DNA form, the CDR3 reads TGCGCCAGCAGCCCATGGACAGAAAGGGGAAACACCATATATTTT. The genes are TRBV5-1 and TRBJ1-3; tentatively, D is TRBD1 (6 bases). The germline V and J ends were trimmed by 4 bases and 4 bases, with 15 bases remaining between them. This CDR3 region has 15 residues. Germline V gene sequence: CDR1 SGHRS, CDR2 YFSETQ. The entire variable domain, with the rest obtained from reference TRBV5-1 and TRBJ1-3, is as follows: KAGVTQTPRYLIKTRGQQVTLSCSPISGHRSVSWYQQTPGQGLQFLFEYFSETQRNKGNFPGRFSGRQFSNSRSEMNVSTLELGDSALYLCASSPWTERGNTIYFGEGSWLTVV.

DNA for the CDR3: TGTGCCAGCAGCTTCGCGGCTAGCGGGAGGACCGGGGAGCTGTTTTTT. It translates to CASSFAASGRTGELFF. This chain connects TRBV7-2 to TRBJ2-2; 11 bases fit TRBD2. This CDR3 is 16 amino acids long. Trimming took 3 bases from V and 5 from J; bases not matched to a gene: 5. CDR1 and CDR2 (germline): SGHTA, FQGNSA. Together with reference TRBV7-2 and TRBJ2-2, the CDR3 gives the full variable domain: GAGVSQSPSNKVTEKGKDVELRCDPISGHTALYWYRQSLGQGLEFLIYFQGNSAPDKSGLPSDRFSAERTGGSVSTLTIQRTQQEDSAVYLCASSFAASGRTGELFFGEGSRLTVL.

The chain couples TRBV30 to TRBJ2-5; 11 nucleotides agree with TRBD2. The CDR3 runs to 16 residues. V lost 0 bases to trimming and J lost 4 bases; unmatched junction nucleotides: 7. Per germline, CDR1 GTSNPN and CDR2 SVGIG (reference sequence). This CDR3 reads CAWSVLTSGGGETQYF. The CDR3 coding sequence is TGTGCCTGGAGTGTACTTACTAGCGGGGGAGGAGAGACCCAGTACTTC.

V usage is TRBV6-2 or TRBV6-3 and J usage is TRBJ2-2, with D uncertain. Trimming left V 5 bases short and J 6 bases short, with 16 bases between. The CDR3 runs to 15 residues. CDR1 and CDR2 (germline): MNHEY, SVGEGT. The CDR3 protein is CASSPTLLVPGELFF. CDR3 nucleotide sequence: TGTGCCAGCAGTCCAACCCTCCTAGTTCCCGGGGAGCTGTTTTTT.

This chain joins TRBV21-1 and TRBJ2-7; the table's D gene call, TRBD1, was not cross checked with the DNA. TRBV21-1 is reported as a pseudogene. The CDR3 length is 13 residues. The CDR3 loop is CASSKGQGGEQYF. For the CDR3, the DNA is TGTGCCAGCAGCAAGGGACAGGGGGGGGAGCAGTACTTC.

The rearrangement uses TRBV5-6 and TRBJ2-1; D unclear. The CDR3 consists of 16 residues. Germline CDR1 reads SGHDT; CDR2 reads YYEEEE. V lost 7 bases to trimming and J lost 14 bases, with 31 bases between them. The chain's CDR3 is CASRTPTGVGGKLEFF. As DNA, the CDR3 is TGTGCCAGCCGTACCCCAACCGGAGTAGGTGGCAAGCTTGAGTTCTTC.

The V and J genes are TRBV30 and TRBJ1-1; D is perhaps TRBD1 (6 bases). The CDR3 has 14 amino acids. Deletions cut 8 bases from V and 0 bases from J, with 16 bases between. CDR1 and CDR2 from the germline V gene are GTSNPN and SVGIG (reference sequence). The DNA of the CDR3 is TGTGCCCGAGGGGGGGGTCTTATGAACACTGAAGCTTTCTTT. Its translation is CARGGGLMNTEAFF.

The chain links TRBV9 to TRBJ1-3, with D possibly TRBD1 on 6 matching bases. Trimming stripped 3 bases from V and 0 bases from J, with 10 bases between. The CDR3 spans 15 residues. The germline V gene has CDR1 SGDLS and CDR2 YYNGEE. CDR3 protein: CASSAGTSSGNTIYF. DNA for the CDR3: TGTGCCAGCAGCGCGGGGACAAGCTCTGGAAACACCATATATTTT.

This clone was seen a single time. CDR3 region: CAWRPGTGASNEKLFF. The DNA of the CDR3 is TGTGCCTGGAGACCAGGGACAGGGGCCAGTAATGAAAAACTGTTTTTT. The rearrangement links TRBV30 to TRBJ1-4; TRBD1 matches 10 bases. From germline, CDR1 is GTSNPN and CDR2 SVGIG (reference sequence). The trim removed 3 bases at V and 4 bases at J, leaving 8 bases unmatched. CDR3 size: 16 residues.

The chain links TRBV30 to TRBJ1-6; 10 bases are shared with TRBD1. Trimming at V came to 4 bases and at J to 13 bases, leaving 10 bases not matched to a gene. The CDR3 extends over 14 amino acids. Germline CDR1 GTSNPN, CDR2 SVGIG (reference sequence). CDR3 protein: CAWTRDRGSIPLHF. The CDR3 DNA sequence: TGTGCCTGGACCAGGGACAGGGGCTCTATCCCCCTCCACTTT.

The rearrangement joins TRBV7-9 to TRBJ2-7, with a tentative D call TRBD2 (6 bases). V lost 5 bases and J lost 2, with 16 bases in between. CDR1 and CDR2 from the germline V gene are SEHNR and FQNEAQ (reference sequence). The CDR3 totals 15 residues. CDR3 sequence: CASSPGLSEPYEQYF. In DNA form, the CDR3 reads TGTGCCAGCAGCCCGGGACTTTCAGAGCCCTACGAGCAGTACTTC.

The chain has TRBV18 and TRBJ2-3, with D possibly called TRBD1 or TRBD2 (5 bases each). Germline V gene sequence: CDR1 KGHSH, CDR2 LQKENI. The CDR3 spans 16 residues. Trimming took off 8 bases at V and 0 bases at J, with 18 bases between the two ends. The CDR3 region has the DNA TGTGCCAGCCCCACCGGGGCGGGCCTTAGCACAGATACGCAGTATTTT. Amino acids: CASPTGAGLSTDTQYF.

The chain joins TRBV6-2 or TRBV6-3 to TRBJ1-2; 8 nucleotides agree with TRBD1. This CDR3 comprises 16 residues. V lost 5 bases to trimming and J lost 2 bases; unmatched junction nucleotides: 10. Germline V gives CDR1 MNHEY, CDR2 SVGEGT. The CDR3 region has the DNA TGTGCCAGCAGTCAGCGGGGGACAGGAGGCAACTATGGCTACACCTTC. Its translation: CASSQRGTGGNYGYTF.

This sequence joins TRBV9 and TRBJ1-6; D ambiguous. The CDR3 is made up of 13 amino acids. The V gene lost 3 bases and the J gene lost 8 bases, with 9 bases spanning the gap. In germline, CDR1 is SGDLS, CDR2 YYNGEE. CDR3 residues: CASSAIRDSPLHF. In nucleotides, the CDR3 is TGTGCCAGCAGCGCAATTCGGGATTCACCCCTCCACTTT.

This clone appeared once. This sequence joins TRBV7-3 and TRBJ2-1, with TRBD2 matching over 9 bases. V gave up 3 bases and J gave up 6 bases; unmatched junction bases: 6. Looked up from germline, CDR1 is SGHTA and CDR2 is FQGTGA. The CDR3 covers 15 residues. The DNA for the CDR3 is TGTGCCAGCAGCTTTACAGCGGGAGGAATCAATGAGCAGTTCTTC. This codes for CASSFTAGGINEQFF.

The chain employs TRBV3-1 (or the pseudogene TRBV3-2) and TRBJ2-1, with 12 bases matching TRBD2. Germline assignment: CDR1 LGHDT and CDR2 YNNKEL (reference sequence). The length of the CDR3 is 17 residues. V lost 0 bases to trimming and J lost 5 bases; unmatched junction nucleotides: 5. CDR3 bases: TGTGCCAGCAGCCAAGATTTGCGGACTAGCGGGGACAATGAGCAGTTCTTC. Encoded protein: CASSQDLRTSGDNEQFF.

The chain links TRBV5-5 to TRBJ1-1, with D possibly TRBD1 on 6 matching bases. Germline V lookup: CDR1 SGHKS, CDR2 YYEKEE (reference sequence). Trimming pared 1 base from V and 5 bases from J, leaving 15 bases between. This CDR3 has 15 amino acids. The CDR3 loop is CASSLRRGLGTEAFF. The CDR3 coding sequence is TGTGCCAGCAGCTTGAGGCGGGGGCTCGGGACTGAAGCTTTCTTT. Filled out from reference TRBV5-5 and TRBJ1-1, the complete variable domain reads DAGVTQSPTHLIKTRGQQVTLRCSPISGHKSVSWYQQVLGQGPQFIFQYYEKEERGRGNFPDRFSARQFPNYSSELNVNALLLGDSALYLCASSLRRGLGTEAFFGQGTRLTVV.

The gene calls are TRBV7-9 and TRBJ1-1, with a possible D match to TRBD1 (5 bases). Trimming took off 5 bases at V and 0 bases at J, with 13 bases between the two ends. The length of the CDR3 is 15 residues. The germline V gene has CDR1 SEHNR and CDR2 FQNEAQ (reference sequence). CDR3 bases: TGTGCCAGCAGCGGGGCACGGCTGATGAACACTGAAGCTTTCTTT. This translates into CASSGARLMNTEAFF.

The V and J genes are TRBV7-2 and TRBJ1-5, with D maybe TRBD1 (5 bases). Germline-derived CDR1 and CDR2 are SGHTA and FQGNSA. The V and J ends lost 5 bases and 0 bases respectively, with 8 bases between them. This CDR3 spans 14 amino acids. CDR3 region: CASSLQGSNQPQHF. CDR3 nucleotide sequence: TGTGCCAGCAGCCTTCAGGGTAGCAATCAGCCCCAGCATTTT. Drawing the rest from reference TRBV7-2 and TRBJ1-5, the complete variable domain is GAGVSQSPSNKVTEKGKDVELRCDPISGHTALYWYRQSLGQGLEFLIYFQGNSAPDKSGLPSDRFSAERTGGSVSTLTIQRTQQEDSAVYLCASSLQGSNQPQHFGDGTRLSIL.

The table lists this clone with a count of one. The chain uses TRBV5-1 and TRBJ1-6, with D maybe TRBD1 (5 bases). The V gene lost 3 bases and the J gene lost 0 bases, with 16 bases spanning the gap. The germline CDR1 and CDR2 sequences are SGHRS and YFSETQ. There are 18 residues in the CDR3. CDR3 loop: CASSSRRGSSSYNSPLHF. The DNA for the CDR3 is TGCGCCAGCAGCTCTCGGAGGGGATCGAGCTCCTATAATTCACCCCTCCACTTT.

The chain links TRBV19 to TRBJ1-2; perhaps TRBD1 as D (5 bases). Germline V gene lookup returns CDR1 LNHDA and CDR2 SQIVND (reference sequence). V was trimmed by 4 bases and J by 5 bases, leaving 17 bases between them. The CDR3 runs 15 residues. CDR3 loop: CASSNRQGKGYGYTF. DNA of the CDR3: TGTGCCAGTAGTAATCGGCAGGGTAAAGGGTATGGCTACACCTTC.

The V gene is TRBV19, the J gene TRBJ1-4, with D hard to call. Germline lookup yields CDR1 LNHDA and CDR2 SQIVND (reference sequence). Trimming took 11 bases from V and 5 from J, leaving 6 bases between them. This CDR3 has 10 residues. The CDR3 region is CAVGNEKLFF. The CDR3 DNA reads as TGTGCCGTGGGGAATGAAAAACTGTTTTTT.

The V gene is TRBV28, the J gene TRBJ1-2, with 9 bases aligning to TRBD1. The CDR3 spans 13 residues. Unmatched junction bases numbered 4, after V lost 6 bases and J lost 5 bases. Germline V lookup: CDR1 MDHEN, CDR2 SYDVKM. The CDR3 region has the DNA TGTGCCAGCAGACTAGGACAGGGGTATGGCTACACCTTC. Its translation: CASRLGQGYGYTF.

Details on this clone: An end of the junction differs from the germline gene, which may be a read error. The CDR3 nucleotides are TGCGCCAGCAGGTTGGGGACAGGGCCTAACTATGGCTACACCTTC. Translating it yields CASRLGTGPNYGYTF. J is TRBJ1-2 and V is TRBV5-1, with 9 bases matching TRBD1. This CDR3 region has 15 residues. The germline gives CDR1 SGHRS, CDR2 YFSETQ.

This chain uses TRBV9 with TRBJ2-2, with TRBD1 matching over 10 bases. V lost 0 bases and J lost 4; bases outside the gene matches: 6. From germline, CDR1 is SGDLS and CDR2 YYNGEE. The CDR3 spans 17 residues. As DNA, the CDR3 is TGTGCCAGCAGCGTAGTTCGGACAGGGGGTCGCACCGGGGAGCTGTTTTTT. As protein: CASSVVRTGGRTGELFF.

In this sample, this clone turned up a few times. The rearrangement links TRBV15 to TRBJ1-2; 9 bases map to TRBD1. Germline V gene sequence: CDR1 LNHNV, CDR2 YYDKDF (reference sequence). V was clipped by 3 bases and J by 4 bases; unmatched bases: 12. The CDR3 is 17 amino acids. CDR3: CATSSGTGTGKLYGYTF. In DNA form, the CDR3 reads TGTGCCACCAGCAGTGGTACCGGGACAGGGAAACTCTATGGCTACACCTTC.

The gene calls are TRBV28 and TRBJ1-1; unclear D gene. V shed 7 bases and J shed 8 bases, with 14 bases lying between them. CDR3 size: 12 residues. Germline lookup yields CDR1 MDHEN and CDR2 SYDVKM. The CDR3 coding sequence is TGTGCCAGCACCAGCCGGGTGGGAGAAGCTTTCTTT. The encoded protein is CASTSRVGEAFF.

The CDR3: CASSQALNQGEQFF. The DNA for the CDR3 is TGCGCCAGCAGCCAAGCCCTAAATCAGGGGGAGCAGTTCTTC. J is TRBJ2-1 and V is TRBV4-1; a possible D gene is TRBD1 (6 bases). The germline V gene has CDR1 MGHRA and CDR2 YSYEKL. Trimming pared 1 base from V and 10 bases from J, leaving 14 bases between. The CDR3 runs to 14 residues.

The chain carries TRBV4-3 and TRBJ1-2; D uncertain. The CDR3 spans 17 residues. From germline, CDR1 is LGHNA and CDR2 YSLEER. Trimming left V 1 base short and J 3 bases short, with 18 bases between. CDR3 region: CASSQGRVSSGDYGYTF. CDR3 DNA sequence: TGCGCCAGCAGCCAAGGGCGGGTGTCCTCCGGGGACTATGGCTACACCTTC.